This is a list of T cell receptor beta chains from one sample in a study of shared clonotypes between healthy human individuals. TCRdb's copy holds only in-frame clones and misses some; the assay was immunoSEQ multiplex PCR. The sample includes some 2.4 million clones, 80% to 95% of them seen just once. Sequencing was carried out using naive CD4+ T cells from PBMCs. The receptors were sampled from a man aged 18-30 years in good health. Some clones in this sample may be carry-over from other donors' samples. The CDR3 runs from the conserved cysteine through the conserved F or W. D genes are given only for firm matches. Clone sizes are given selectively: once, few, many, or a class where the clone is expanded.

>-|TRBD2|TRBV7-9|TRBJ2-5
TGTGCCAGCAGCCTCGGGGGGGAACAAGAGACCCAGTACTTC
CASSLGGEQETQYF
>-|-|TRBV6-1|TRBJ2-5
TGTGCCAGCAGTGAAGGTCTGTGGGCAGAGACCCAGTACTTC
CASSEGLWAETQYF
>-|TRBD2|TRBV7-3|TRBJ2-1
TGTGCCAGCAGCTTAATTCAGGGAGGGAATGAGCAGTTCTTC
CASSLIQGGNEQFF
>-|-|TRBV6-1|TRBJ2-7
TGTGCCAGCTCCCGGGCTCGGGACTCCTACGAGCAGTACTTC
CASSRARDSYEQYF
>-|TRBD1|TRBV7-3|TRBJ1-1
TGTGCCAGCAGCCCGCGGACAGGGGGACGGACTGAAGCTTTCTTT
CASSPRTGGRTEAFF
>-|TRBD2|TRBV15|TRBJ2-7
TGTGCCACCAGCAGGATCAGCGGGGAAGTTGCCGAGCAGTACTTC
CATSRISGEVAEQYF
>-|-|TRBV25-1|TRBJ2-1
TGTGCCAGCAGTGAAGGAGGCCGATCTGAGCAGTTCTTC
CASSEGGRSEQFF
>-|-|TRBV28|TRBJ2-4
TGTGCCAGCAGTTTAGATGTAAACATTCAGTACTTC
CASSLDVNIQYF
>-|-|TRBV5-6|TRBJ2-5
TGTGCCAGCAGCTTGAGCAGGGGGGAGCAGTACTTC
CASSLSRGEQYF
>once|-|TRBV6-6|TRBJ1-4
TGTGCCAGCAGGATAGCTAATAATGAAAAACTGTTTTTT
CASRIANNEKLFF
>once|TRBD2|TRBV6-5|TRBJ2-1
TGTGCCAGCAGTTACTCACGCGGGAGGGGCCACAATGAGCAGTTCTTC
CASSYSRGRGHNEQFF
>-|-|TRBV28|TRBJ2-7
TGTGCCAGCAGTTCCGTAGCCATCCGGCGGAGCGAGCAGTACTTC
CASSSVAIRRSEQYF
>once|TRBD1|TRBV28|TRBJ1-4
TGTGCCAGCAGTCGTACAGGGGTTTCTGAAAAACTGTTTTTT
CASSRTGVSEKLFF
>-|-|TRBV9|TRBJ2-1
TGTGCCAGCGGAACCAGCTCCTACAATGAGCAGTTCTTC
CASGTSSYNEQFF
>-|TRBD1|TRBV4-1|TRBJ1-2
TGCGCCAGCAGCCAGAAGGGCCAACTACAGGGGACTGCCCCCTGGGGCTACACCTTC
CASSQKGQLQGTAPWGYTF
>-|-|TRBV5-1|TRBJ1-1
TGCGCCAGCAGCTTGGGATGGAACACTGAAGCTTTCTTT
CASSLGWNTEAFF
>-|TRBD1|TRBV2|TRBJ1-2
TGTGCCAGCAGTACAGGGACAGGTGGAAACTATGGCTACACCTTC
CASSTGTGGNYGYTF